These 31 T cell receptor beta chains came from one sample sequenced in a study of blood T cells in healthy people across ages. A sample-barcoded 5' primer and a J-beta primer mix were used in a second PCR of roughly 7 to 11 cycles. In TCRdb, the 5' RACE reads were re-called with MiXCR into one record per CDR3 protein. This sample has 1.5 million to 2 million distinct CDR3 sequences; about 50% occur once, and the top ten carry over 2%. Source material: blood. These TCRs come from a woman in her thirties or forties in good health.

The chain uses TRBV10-3 and TRBJ2-7, with 8 bases that match TRBD1. Per the germline V gene, CDR1 is ENHRY and CDR2 is SYGVKD. The junction had 5 bases not matched to a gene; V was cut back by 2 bases and J by 2 bases. The CDR3 totals 15 residues. CDR3 protein: CAISEGQGSPYEQYF. The CDR3 DNA reads as TGTGCCATCAGTGAGGGACAGGGATCGCCCTACGAGCAGTACTTC.

The chain combines TRBV20-1 with TRBJ1-2; 7 positions agree with TRBD1. This CDR3 spans 12 amino acids. The ends lost 8 bases at V and 4 bases at J; junction bases unmatched: 7. The germline gives CDR1 DFQATT, CDR2 SNEGSKA (reference sequence). This CDR3 reads CSSSRGGYGYTF. The CDR3 DNA sequence: TGCAGTTCGTCCAGGGGGGGCTATGGCTACACCTTC.

The chain recombines TRBV2 with TRBJ1-1; D not resolved. The CDR3 has 9 residues. Deletions cut 10 bases from V and 2 bases from J, with 2 bases between. Germline CDR1 is SNHLY and CDR2 is FYNNEI. The CDR3 DNA is TGTGCCATAAACACTGAAGCTTTCTTT. It specifies CAINTEAFF.

This clonotype came up once. A junction boundary mismatches the germline segment, possibly from a read error. The V call is TRBV6-1, the J call TRBJ2-7; D is uncertain. CDR3 length equals 15 residues. Germline V gene sequence: CDR1 MNHNS, CDR2 SASEGT. The DNA of the CDR3 is TGTGCCGGCAGTGTAACCGGGCCGAGCTCCTACGAGCAGTACTTC. It encodes CAGSVTGPSSYEQYF.

This clonotype turned up a few times. V is TRBV20-1 and J is TRBJ1-2; D unclear. The CDR3 is made up of 15 amino acids. V was shortened by 0 bases and J by 2 bases, with 13 bases between the two germline ends. CDR1 is DFQATT, CDR2 SNEGSKA, per germline (reference sequence). The CDR3 loop reads CSARDSKGLNYGYTF. The DNA for the CDR3 is TGCAGTGCTAGAGATTCGAAGGGCTTAAACTATGGCTACACCTTC.

The V and J genes are TRBV6-2 or TRBV6-3 and TRBJ2-3; 12 bases map to TRBD2. The CDR3 runs to 19 residues. With 6 bases clipped from V and 3 bases from J, the junction kept 16 bases outside the gene matches. Germline-derived CDR1 and CDR2 are MNHEY and SVGEGT. The CDR3 sequence is CASSPKEKRLAGATDTQYF. The CDR3 DNA sequence: TGTGCCAGCAGCCCTAAAGAGAAGCGACTAGCGGGGGCGACAGATACGCAGTATTTT.

As DNA, the CDR3 is TGCAGCGTTCAGGGGGGGACCACTGAAGCTTTCTTT. Its protein product is CSVQGGTTEAFF. The chain recombines TRBV29-1 with TRBJ1-1; 7 positions agree with TRBD1. This CDR3 comprises 12 residues. The germline CDR1 and CDR2 sequences are SQVTM and ANQGSEA. Trimming cost V 5 bases and J 4 bases; bases outside gene matches: 4.

V usage is TRBV24-1 and J usage is TRBJ2-3; 10 nucleotides match TRBD1. The CDR3 spans 16 residues. V gave up 3 bases and J gave up 2 bases; unmatched junction bases: 4. Germline CDR1 KGHDR, CDR2 SFDVKD. CDR3 region: CATSDMTGGSTDTQYF. The CDR3 nucleotides are TGTGCCACCAGTGATATGACAGGGGGCTCCACAGATACGCAGTATTTT.

The rearrangement joins TRBV20-1 to TRBJ2-7, with 16 bases identical to TRBD2. V shed 2 bases, J shed 4 bases, and the junction held 8 bases outside the gene matches. This CDR3 has 17 amino acids. Germline lookup yields CDR1 DFQATT and CDR2 SNEGSKA (reference sequence). CDR3 loop: CSARQIGTSGGGYEQYF. The CDR3 bases are TGCAGTGCTAGACAAATAGGGACTAGCGGGGGGGGTTACGAGCAGTACTTC.

This rearrangement joins TRBV20-1 to TRBJ1-2; no firm D call. The CDR3 length is 13 residues. The germline CDR1 and CDR2 sequences are DFQATT and SNEGSKA (reference sequence). Trimming left V 2 bases short and J 4 bases short, with 11 bases between. CDR3 DNA sequence: TGCAGTGCTAGAAAAGACGGATCCTATGGCTACACCTTC. This sequence encodes CSARKDGSYGYTF.

This clonotype appeared a few times. The chain is built from TRBV7-9 and TRBJ1-1, with 8 bases that match TRBD1. CDR3 length equals 15 residues. Germline V gene sequence: CDR1 SEHNR, CDR2 FQNEAQ (reference sequence). The V gene end was trimmed by 5 bases and the J gene end by 0 bases; junction bases not matched to a gene: 5. The CDR3 is CASSNRTGLNTEAFF. The DNA for the CDR3 is TGTGCCAGCAGCAACCGGACAGGGTTGAACACTGAAGCTTTCTTT.

The count of this clonotype is one. This chain connects TRBV11-2 to TRBJ2-5, with 11 bases identical to TRBD1. CDR3 length: 16 residues. Germline V gives CDR1 SGHAT, CDR2 FQNNGV. V trimming: 1 base; J trimming: 4 bases; junction bases outside the gene matches: 5. The CDR3 reads CASSLVWTGGGETQYF. DNA of the CDR3: TGTGCCAGCAGCTTAGTGTGGACAGGGGGCGGAGAGACCCAGTACTTC.

This clonotype was counted only a few times. In DNA form, the CDR3 reads TGCAGTGCTAGCCGGGACAGAGACTACGAGCAGTACTTC. This translates into CSASRDRDYEQYF. This chain joins TRBV20-1 and TRBJ2-7, with 7 bases fitting TRBD1. The ends lost 3 bases at V and 3 bases at J; junction bases unmatched: 5. The CDR3 totals 13 residues. Germline V CDR1 and CDR2: DFQATT, SNEGSKA (reference sequence).

This clonotype was picked up a small number of times. The chain uses TRBV20-1 and TRBJ2-3; no clear D. V lost 4 bases and J lost 7, with 12 bases in between. The germline gives CDR1 DFQATT, CDR2 SNEGSKA (reference sequence). CDR3 length equals 12 residues. This chain's CDR3 is CSAKEALNTQYF. The CDR3 DNA reads TGCAGTGCTAAAGAAGCTTTAAATACGCAGTATTTT.

The V gene is TRBV7-2, the J gene TRBJ1-5; D is undetermined. This CDR3 contains 14 residues. V gave up 1 base and J gave up 7 bases, with 11 bases separating them. The germline CDR1 and CDR2 sequences are SGHTA and FQGNSA. The CDR3 region has the DNA TGTGCCAGCAGCTTAGGCGGGAAGAAGCAGCCCCAGCATTTT. This encodes CASSLGGKKQPQHF.

Only a few counts were recorded for this clonotype. The CDR3 loop is CASGSQGSAKFF. In DNA form, the CDR3 reads TGTGCCAGCGGATCCCAGGGGTCGGCGAAGTTCTTC. The rearrangement joins TRBV7-2 to TRBJ2-1; a weak D match, TRBD1 (6 bases). The CDR3 has 12 amino acids. The V gene's germline CDR1 is SGHTA and CDR2 FQGNSA. The V end was cut by 8 bases, the J end by 14 bases, with 19 bases between.

Concerning this clonotype itself: Relative to the germline gene, one junction end is altered; a read error may explain this. This chain uses TRBV5-6 with TRBJ2-5, with 10 bases that match TRBD2. CDR3 length: 16 residues. From germline, CDR1 is SGHDT and CDR2 YYEEEE. The CDR3 loop reads CANSLILAGGRETQYF. The CDR3 region has the DNA TGTGCCAACAGCTTGATTTTAGCGGGGGGAAGAGAGACCCAGTACTTC.

This clonotype was seen a single time. An end of the junction differs from the germline gene, which may be a read error. This sequence joins TRBV5-5 and TRBJ2-1, with D perhaps matching TRBD1 (6 bases). The end of the DNA aligns better with TRBJ2-7, so the J call may be wrong. The CDR3 is 14 amino acids. Germline CDR1 and CDR2: SGHKS and YYEKEE (reference sequence). The CDR3: CASGLQGSYYEQYF. In DNA, the CDR3 is TGTGCCAGCGGCTTGCAGGGGTCCTACTACGAGCAGTACTTC.

The J gene is TRBJ2-1, the V gene TRBV19; tentatively, D is TRBD1 or TRBD2 (6 bases each). Germline V gene sequence: CDR1 LNHDA, CDR2 SQIVND (reference sequence). The germline V and J ends were trimmed by 0 bases and 5 bases, with 17 bases remaining between them. This CDR3 has 17 residues. The DNA for the CDR3 is TGTGCCAGTAGTATAGATGCGGCGGGGACACGAAACAATGAGCAGTTCTTC. Protein sequence: CASSIDAAGTRNNEQFF.

In its sample, this clonotype was seen a few times. The chain uses TRBV11-2 and TRBJ2-1; 7 nucleotides align to TRBD1. Trimming took 2 bases from V and 0 from J; bases not matched to a gene: 4. This CDR3 comprises 16 residues. The germline gives CDR1 SGHAT, CDR2 FQNNGV. The CDR3 spells CASSLIGTASYNEQFF. CDR3 DNA sequence: TGTGCCAGCAGCTTAATCGGGACAGCCTCCTACAATGAGCAGTTCTTC.

The chain couples TRBV4-1 to TRBJ2-3; D might be TRBD2 (6 bases). CDR1 is MGHRA and CDR2 is YSYEKL in the germline V gene. V lost 7 bases, J lost 2 bases, and 13 bases lay in between. This CDR3 is built from 14 residues. The DNA for the CDR3 is TGCGCCAGCAACGGGGACTTACCCACAGATACGCAGTATTTT. As protein: CASNGDLPTDTQYF.

The rearrangement joins TRBV5-1 to TRBJ2-1, with 8 bases that match TRBD2. Germline CDR1 and CDR2: SGHRS and YFSETQ. The CDR3 has 16 residues. Trimming cost V 1 base and J 5 bases; bases outside gene matches: 8. CDR3 amino acids: CASSLFFAGGNNEQFF. The CDR3 bases are TGCGCCAGCAGCTTGTTCTTTGCGGGGGGAAACAATGAGCAGTTCTTC.

This chain uses TRBV23-1 with TRBJ2-1; TRBD2 aligns across 12 bases. TRBV23-1 belongs to the ORF category, with a function that is uncertain. V was pared by 4 bases and J by 0 bases, with 10 bases of the junction left unmatched. The CDR3 is 19 residues long. The CDR3 is CASSPASGGVYHSYNEQFF. The CDR3 DNA reads as TGCGCCAGCAGTCCGGCTAGCGGGGGGGTCTACCACTCCTACAATGAGCAGTTCTTC.

This clonotype was seen a handful of times. This chain connects TRBV6-5 to TRBJ2-7, with D possibly being TRBD1 or TRBD2 (5 bases each). CDR3 length equals 14 residues. Germline assignment: CDR1 MNHEY and CDR2 SVGAGI. The V gene lost 2 bases and the J gene lost 5 bases, with 13 bases spanning the gap. The CDR3 spells CASSYGTRGDEQYF. CDR3 coding DNA: TGTGCCAGCAGTTACGGGACGCGTGGGGACGAGCAGTACTTC.

The rearrangement uses TRBV9 and TRBJ2-1; D unresolved. V gave up 1 base and J gave up 6 bases, with 5 bases separating them. Per germline, CDR1 SGDLS and CDR2 YYNGEE. CDR3 size: 12 residues. This chain's CDR3 is CASSVSSNEQFF. The CDR3 DNA follows: TGTGCCAGCAGCGTAAGCTCCAATGAGCAGTTCTTC.

V is TRBV9 and J is TRBJ1-2; maybe TRBD1 (5 bases). Trimming cost V 4 bases and J 4 bases, with 11 bases left between them. The length of the CDR3 is 13 residues. Germline CDR1 SGDLS, CDR2 YYNGEE. CDR3 sequence reads: CASSSRQIYGYTF. As DNA, the CDR3 is TGTGCCAGCAGCTCCCGACAGATCTATGGCTACACCTTC.

V is TRBV7-9 and J is TRBJ1-6; D might be TRBD1 (5 bases). V lost 5 bases and J 9 bases, leaving 11 bases between the germline ends. The CDR3 runs to 13 residues. From germline, CDR1 is SEHNR and CDR2 FQNEAQ (reference sequence). The CDR3 nucleotides are TGTGCCAGCAGCGACAGTGGGAGTTCACCCCTCCACTTT. It translates to CASSDSGSSPLHF.

The CDR3 region is CASSANRGQAKNIQYF. Written as DNA, the CDR3 is TGTGCCAGCAGCGCCAACAGGGGGCAAGCCAAAAACATTCAGTACTTC. The chain links TRBV13 to TRBJ2-4; TRBD1 matches 9 bases. The CDR3 is 16 residues long. Germline values: CDR1 PRHDT, CDR2 FYEKMQ (reference sequence). The V gene end was trimmed by 5 bases and the J gene end by 0 bases; junction bases not matched to a gene: 5.

The rearrangement links TRBV5-5 to TRBJ2-7; D remains ambiguous. CDR1 SGHKS and CDR2 YYEKEE come from the germline V gene (reference sequence). Trimming removed 3 bases from V and 7 bases from J, with 17 bases in between. The CDR3 covers 14 residues. The CDR3 loop reads CASSSGLSVGEQYF. Here the CDR3 DNA reads TGTGCCAGCAGCTCGGGTCTCTCCGTGGGAGAGCAGTACTTC.

The chain recombines TRBV6-2 or TRBV6-3 with TRBJ1-1, with TRBD1 matching over 7 bases. J was trimmed by 7 bases and V by 5 bases; bases with no gene match: 10. The CDR3 length is 14 residues. CDR1 and CDR2 from the germline V gene are MNHEY and SVGEGT. The CDR3 spells CASSRQGSNREAFF. The CDR3 bases are TGTGCCAGCAGTAGACAGGGCTCAAATCGTGAAGCTTTCTTT.

The V call is TRBV6-2 or TRBV6-3, the J call TRBJ2-5, with D perhaps assigned TRBD1 or TRBD2 (6 bases each). The assigned J gene may be wrong: the sequence end matches TRBJ2-7 better. This CDR3 is built from 14 residues. Looked up from germline, CDR1 is MNHEY and CDR2 is SVGEGT. DNA of the CDR3: TGTGCCAGCAGTTTGGGGGCGGGAATCTACGAGCAGTACTTC. This codes for CASSLGAGIYEQYF.